This TCR beta chain stems from a study of blood T cell repertoires in COVID-19. Across the whole study: Acute-phase and convalescent COVID-19 samples originated in the United States, Italy and Spain. T cells, B-cell-depleted T cells, or PBMCs supplied cDNA or gDNA.

This clone was detected only once. V was trimmed by 6 bases and J by 7 bases, leaving 10 bases between them. CDR1 is KGHSH, CDR2 LQKENI, per germline. The CDR3 runs 13 residues. As processed by the authors: Counts of nucleated cells, estimated from reference gene primer amplification, were obtained. Here immunoSEQ multiplex PCR was the method, and the copy in TCRdb shows in-frame clones only, minus some. Clone size and the V and J calls come from that table; the DNA yielded D and trimming. The repertoire includes approximately 83,000 clones, around 90% of them detected once, and just under 7.5% sits in the top ten.

V gene TRBV18 combines with J gene TRBJ1-6; D is undetermined. Sequenced input: peripheral blood. The clonotype originates from a man between 70 and 80 years old with acute or convalescent COVID-19. The CDR3 region is CASSTKENSPLHF. The CDR3 DNA reads TGTGCCAGCTCGACTAAGGAGAATTCACCCCTCCACTTT.